The 14 T cell receptor beta chains below were found in one sample sequenced in a study of monozygotic twins with inflammatory bowel disease (dated by TCRdb to about 2019). Library prep was done by 5' RACE. The instrument was an Illumina HiSeq 2500. Following TCRdb reprocessing, every CDR3 protein sequence forms one entry, and DNA is not provided. The table for this sample records about 380,000 distinct CDR3 sequences. The ten largest clones capture just over 2.5% of the sample. Sequencing used blood. These receptors were collected from a human donor with ulcerative colitis or Crohn's disease, or a healthy co-twin of an affected twin (not recorded which).

This sequence joins TRBV12-3 or TRBV12-4 and TRBJ1-6. This CDR3 contains 14 residues. The CDR3 sequence is CASNRGSLVSPLHF.

The V gene is TRBV6-1, the J gene TRBJ1-1. From germline, CDR1 is MNHNS and CDR2 SASEGT. The CDR3 runs to 14 residues. CDR3 sequence: CASSEATIRPEAFF.

The rearrangement joins TRBV7-2 to TRBJ1-5; the TCRdb call, TRBD1, lacks DNA for checking. The CDR3 loop spans 15 amino acids. Germline CDR1 SGHTA, CDR2 FQGNSA. CDR3 residues: CASSQAGDSYQPQHF.

The chain recombines TRBV4-3 with TRBJ2-5. This CDR3 region has 15 residues. Germline V gene lookup returns CDR1 LGHNA and CDR2 YSLEER. CDR3 in amino acids: CASSQDRQVRETQYF.

The chain links TRBV28 to TRBJ1-1; TCRdb picks TRBD1, but there is no DNA to check that call. The germline gives CDR1 MDHEN, CDR2 SYDVKM. There are 14 residues in the CDR3. CDR3 sequence reads: CASSRQVLNTEAFF.

Here the CDR3 reads CASSQELTYNEQFF. The chain recombines TRBV4-1 with TRBJ2-1. The CDR3 contains 14 residues. Germline V gene sequence: CDR1 MGHRA, CDR2 YSYEKL.

The V call is TRBV30, the J call TRBJ2-7; TCRdb indicates TRBD1, and absent DNA this call remains unverified. The CDR3 has 14 residues. In germline, CDR1 is GTSNPN, CDR2 SVGIG (reference sequence). The CDR3 sequence: CASAKGSPLIEQYF.

This sequence joins TRBV11-2 and TRBJ2-7; the D call from TCRdb, TRBD2, cannot be confirmed without DNA. The CDR3 consists of 18 residues. Germline values: CDR1 SGHAT, CDR2 FQNNGV. This CDR3 is CASSLDPSSGVYSYEQYF.

This chain uses TRBV12-3 or TRBV12-4 with TRBJ2-1; TCRdb indicates TRBD2, and absent DNA this call remains unverified. The length of the CDR3 is 14 residues. CDR3 amino acids: CASSLAGGPYEQFF.

CDR3 in amino acids: CASSQLGLAAYEQYF. This chain uses TRBV3-1 with TRBJ2-7; TCRdb selects TRBD2, and the lack of DNA leaves this call unchecked. This CDR3 has 15 amino acids. Germline V CDR1 and CDR2: LGHDT, YNNKEL (reference sequence).

This rearrangement joins TRBV11-2 to TRBJ1-6; TCRdb reports TRBD1, a call that lacks DNA to check it against. The CDR3 length is 15 residues. CDR1 and CDR2 from the germline V gene are SGHAT and FQNNGV. CDR3 region: CASSLEGTGNSPLHF.

The chain carries TRBV4-1 and TRBJ2-1; TCRdb lists TRBD2, though no DNA is available to test this call. The CDR3 length is 16 residues. In germline, CDR1 is MGHRA, CDR2 YSYEKL. CDR3 residues: CASSQLRAGGTNEQFF.

This rearrangement joins TRBV7-9 to TRBJ1-3. The CDR3 extends over 13 amino acids. The germline V gene encodes CDR1 SEHNR and CDR2 FQNEAQ (reference sequence). Here the CDR3 reads CASSWFTGNTIYF.

V and J are TRBV5-6 and TRBJ1-1; TCRdb indicates TRBD1, and absent DNA this call remains unverified. Germline V gene sequence: CDR1 SGHDT, CDR2 YYEEEE. The CDR3 runs to 18 residues. The CDR3 here is CASSLARGQRVLNTEAFF.